The rows below give T cell receptor beta chains drawn from one sample of a study of T cells in Graves' hyperthyroidism and ophthalmopathy. MiXCR was run by TCRdb on the multiplex PCR reads, yielding one entry per CDR3 protein. The profile shows about 270,000 distinct CDR3 sequences, approximately 23% of them singletons. The sample was blood. These receptors were collected from a man aged 25-45 years with Graves' ophthalmopathy. CDR3s include the opening cysteine and the closing phenylalanine or tryptophan. Fields, in order: clone size, V gene, J gene, D gene, CDR3 protein, CDR3 DNA. A D gene is named only where the DNA matches it firmly. Part of the rows lack a size; the others show once, few, many or a class for expanded clones.

clone size: few
V gene: TRBV28
J gene: TRBJ2-1
D gene: TRBD1
CDR3 protein: CASSSGQGSLNEQFF
CDR3 DNA: TGTGCCAGCAGCTCGGGACAGGGGTCCTTGAATGAGCAGTTCTTC

clone size: few
V gene: TRBV18
J gene: TRBJ2-5
D gene: -
CDR3 protein: CASSPPVRSQETQYF
CDR3 DNA: TGTGCCAGCTCACCACCGGTCCGATCGCAAGAGACCCAGTACTTC

clone size: -
V gene: TRBV6-2/TRBV6-3
J gene: TRBJ1-1
D gene: TRBD1
CDR3 protein: CASSYWGRPYRGVNTEAFF
CDR3 DNA: TGTGCCAGCAGTTACTGGGGAAGGCCGTACAGGGGGGTGAACACTGAAGCTTTCTTT

clone size: many
V gene: TRBV28
J gene: TRBJ2-1
D gene: TRBD2
CDR3 protein: CASNGLAGGGYNEQFF
CDR3 DNA: TGTGCCAGCAATGGACTAGCGGGAGGGGGGTACAATGAGCAGTTCTTC

clone size: many
V gene: TRBV11-2
J gene: TRBJ1-2
D gene: TRBD1
CDR3 protein: CASSATGGYGYTF
CDR3 DNA: TGTGCCAGCAGCGCGACAGGGGGGTATGGCTACACCTTC

clone size: few
V gene: TRBV30
J gene: TRBJ1-4
D gene: -
CDR3 protein: CAWSEGTSFEKLFF
CDR3 DNA: TGTGCCTGGAGTGAGGGGACGAGTTTTGAAAAACTGTTTTTT

clone size: -
V gene: TRBV25-1
J gene: TRBJ1-1
D gene: -
CDR3 protein: CASMRENTEAFF
CDR3 DNA: TGTGCCAGCATGAGGGAAAACACTGAAGCTTTCTTT

clone size: -
V gene: TRBV20-1
J gene: TRBJ1-1
D gene: -
CDR3 protein: CSASPSDHQPRAFF
CDR3 DNA: TGCAGTGCTAGTCCCTCTGACCATCAGCCCCGAGCTTTCTTT

clone size: -
V gene: TRBV29-1
J gene: TRBJ1-1
D gene: -
CDR3 protein: CSVGVGGKAEAFF
CDR3 DNA: TGCAGCGTTGGGGTAGGAGGAAAGGCTGAAGCTTTCTTT

clone size: many
V gene: TRBV7-9
J gene: TRBJ2-1
D gene: TRBD2
CDR3 protein: CASSPGGGSSYNEQFF
CDR3 DNA: TGTGCCAGCAGCCCAGGCGGGGGGAGCTCCTACAATGAGCAGTTCTTC

clone size: -
V gene: TRBV18
J gene: TRBJ2-3
D gene: TRBD2
CDR3 protein: CASSTSGTSTDTQYF
CDR3 DNA: TGTGCCAGCTCGACTAGCGGGACCTCCACAGATACGCAGTATTTT